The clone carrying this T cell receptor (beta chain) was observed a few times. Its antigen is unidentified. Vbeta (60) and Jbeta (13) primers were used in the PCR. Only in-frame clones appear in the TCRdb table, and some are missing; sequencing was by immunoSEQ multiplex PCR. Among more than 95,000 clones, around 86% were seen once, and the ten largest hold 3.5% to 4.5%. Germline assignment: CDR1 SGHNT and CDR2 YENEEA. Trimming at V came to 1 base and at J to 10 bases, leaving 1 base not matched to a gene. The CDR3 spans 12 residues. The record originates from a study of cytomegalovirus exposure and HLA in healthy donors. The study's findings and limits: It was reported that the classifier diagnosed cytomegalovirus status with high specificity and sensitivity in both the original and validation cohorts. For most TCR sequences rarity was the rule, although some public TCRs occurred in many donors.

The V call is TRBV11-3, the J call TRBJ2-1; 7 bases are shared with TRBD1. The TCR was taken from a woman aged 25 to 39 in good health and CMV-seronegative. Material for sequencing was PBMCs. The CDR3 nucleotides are TGTGCCAGCAGCTTAGGGGACAGAGAGCAGTTCTTC. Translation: CASSLGDREQFF.